This note documents a single TCR beta chain sequence. Its binding antigen is unknown. The input lacks base qualities; no much larger clone sits a single base away. Library method: the immunoSEQ multiplex PCR assay. TCRdb holds this immuneACCESS table with in-frame rearrangements only. Some clones are missing; in checked studies, unresolved V genes explain under half, and the rest has no known cause. Within this sample are about 58,000 clones, with approximately 93% of them counted one time only. In total, the top ten clones hold more than 3% of the sample. The source of the sample is a study of T cell changes during pregnancy in multiple sclerosis (dated by TCRdb to about 2019). Regarding the complete study: In women with multiple sclerosis, the researchers looked at how the T cell repertoire shifted as pregnancy progressed.

The starting material was CD8+ T cells from peripheral blood mononuclear cells, obtained in the second trimester of pregnancy. This receptor was identified in a female donor with multiple sclerosis, enrolled in a pregnancy study.

The nucleotides read TGTGCCAGCAGTGAAGAACGGAGCGGTGGCGCTGAAGCTTTCTTT. The encoded protein is CASSEERSGGAEAFF. The V and J genes are TRBV2 and TRBJ1-1, with the identity of the D gene unclear. CDR1 SNHLY and CDR2 FYNNEI are derived from the germline V gene. V is pared back by 1 base and J by 6 bases, with 15 bases lying between the germline termini. Measured from the cysteine to the phenylalanine, the CDR3 is 15 residues long. Only the CDR3 DNA stays, 45 bases, in frame from base 1.